These T cell receptor beta chains were read from a single sample in a study of technical replicates of blood from a few donors. TCRdb keeps only in-frame clones here, not all; method: immunoSEQ multiplex PCR. The sample yields 90,000 to 100,000 clones, about 95% seen once. Sequencing used T cells isolated from PBMCs. These receptors came from a human donor in good health. Both conserved end residues are part of each CDR3. Fields, in order: V gene, J gene, CDR3 length, clone size, D gene, CDR3 DNA, CDR3 protein. D genes are given only for firm matches. Only some rows state a clone size, as once, few, many or a class for expanded clones.

TRBV19	TRBJ2-3	12	-	-	TGTGCCAGTAGTACCAGGATAGATACGCAGTATTTT	CASSTRIDTQYF
TRBV19	TRBJ1-5	16	-	TRBD1	TGTGCCATAGGGGGACAGGGGGGCATCGACAATCAGCCCCAGCATTTT	CAIGGQGGIDNQPQHF
TRBV5-1	TRBJ2-5	14	-	TRBD2	TGCGCCAGCAGACTAGCGGGAGTCAAAGAGACCCAGTACTTC	CASRLAGVKETQYF
TRBV7-9	TRBJ2-5	17	-	TRBD2	TGTGCCAGCAGCTTACCCCTAGGACTAGCGGGAGAAGAGACCCAGTACTTC	CASSLPLGLAGEETQYF
TRBV5-6	TRBJ1-1	13	-	-	TGTGCCAGCAGCCACCCTCAGGGTGGGAGGGCTTTCTTT	CASSHPQGGRAFF
TRBV4-1	TRBJ1-1	15	few	-	TGCGCCAGCAGCCAATTCGGGGGAGGGAACACTGAAGCTTTCTTT	CASSQFGGGNTEAFF
TRBV7-3	TRBJ1-1	15	once	-	TGTGCCAGCAGCTTAGAGGCTGGGAGGTCCACTGAAGCTTTCTTT	CASSLEAGRSTEAFF
TRBV4-3	TRBJ2-7	17	-	TRBD2	TGCGCCAGCAGCCAAGATGTGGGACTAGCGGGAAACTACGAGCAGTACTTC	CASSQDVGLAGNYEQYF
TRBV27	TRBJ2-3	15	-	-	TGTGCCAGCAGTTCAGGGGAGATCGGCACAGATACGCAGTATTTT	CASSSGEIGTDTQYF
TRBV9	TRBJ2-1	16	-	TRBD2	TGTGCCAGCAGCGTAGCTCAGCCTAGCGGGTACAATGAGCAGTTCTTC	CASSVAQPSGYNEQFF
TRBV4-1	TRBJ1-3	17	-	TRBD1	TGCGCCAGCAGCCAAGGCGAACAGGGGGCGCGCGGAAACACCATATATTTT	CASSQGEQGARGNTIYF
TRBV5-4	TRBJ1-1	13	-	TRBD1	TGTGCCAGCAGCCCAGACAGGGGGCCTGAAGCTTTCTTT	CASSPDRGPEAFF
TRBV27	TRBJ1-2	17	-	TRBD1	TGTGCCAGCAGTATCACACGCACCGGGACAGGGGTTTTTGGCTACACCTTC	CASSITRTGTGVFGYTF
TRBV11-2	TRBJ1-5	13	-	-	TGTGCCAGCAGCTTAGGGGGAGATCAGCCCCAGCATTTT	CASSLGGDQPQHF